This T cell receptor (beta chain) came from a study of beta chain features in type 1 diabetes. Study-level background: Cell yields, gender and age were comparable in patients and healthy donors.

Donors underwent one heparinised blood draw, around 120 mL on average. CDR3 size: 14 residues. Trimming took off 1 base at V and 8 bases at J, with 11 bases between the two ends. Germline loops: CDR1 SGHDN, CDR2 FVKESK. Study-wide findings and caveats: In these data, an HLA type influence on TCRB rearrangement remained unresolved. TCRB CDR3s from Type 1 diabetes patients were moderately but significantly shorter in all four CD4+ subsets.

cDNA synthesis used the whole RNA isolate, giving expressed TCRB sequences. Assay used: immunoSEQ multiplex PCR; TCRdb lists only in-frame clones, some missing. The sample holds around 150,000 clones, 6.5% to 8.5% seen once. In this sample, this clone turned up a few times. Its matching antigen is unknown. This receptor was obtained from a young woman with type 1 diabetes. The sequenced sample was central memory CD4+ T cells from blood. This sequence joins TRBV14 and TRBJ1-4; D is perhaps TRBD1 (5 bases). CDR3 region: CASSQAGVEEKLFF. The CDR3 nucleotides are TGTGCCAGCAGCCAAGCGGGGGTAGAGGAAAAACTGTTTTTT. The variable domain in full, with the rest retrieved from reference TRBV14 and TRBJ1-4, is EAGVTQFPSHSVIEKGQTVTLRCDPISGHDNLYWYRRVMGKEIKFLLHFVKESKQDESGMPNNRFLAERTGGTYSTLKVQPAELEDSGVYFCASSQAGVEEKLFFGSGTQLSVL.